A single T cell receptor beta chain is shown here with its context. Which antigen it targets is not known. Nothing much larger sits one base from this clone, and base qualities are not available. This specimen comes from a study of OX40 agonist ivuxolimab in advanced cancers. With respect to the entire study: Ivuxolimab was an agonistic, fully human IgG2 monoclonal antibody directed against OX40 (CD134), a costimulatory receptor. Partial responses occurred in three dose-escalation patients, of whom one had hepatocellular carcinoma and two had cutaneous melanoma. The paper covers the monotherapy dose-escalation part of the phase I ivuxolimab trial, which included N ≈ 57 patients. Prior anti-PD-1, anti-PD-L1 or anti-CTLA-4 therapy was permitted, and checkpoint inhibitors had been received by roughly 42% of dose-escalation patients. Of the roughly 51 dose-escalation patients, hepatocellular carcinoma was present in about 20, melanoma in approximately 15, renal cell carcinoma in 9 and head and neck cancer in 9. Intravenous ivuxolimab was administered to patients every 2 weeks at six dose levels: 0.01, 0.1, 0.3, 1.5, 3 and 10 mg/kg. The purpose of peripheral TCRbeta sequencing was to test whether ivuxolimab changed TCR sequence diversity and led to clonal T-cell expansion. In the dose-escalation cohort, 70% to 85% of patients were male, and the mean age was approximately 55 years, with a range of roughly 20 to 80. Study-level results and caveats: Low levels of normalized T-cell clonal expansion were also shown by some nonresponding patients. Clonal expansion of both CD4+ and CD8+ blood T cells was observed from baseline to week 6 at doses 0.1 to 3.0 mg/kg. The antigen specificity of the clonally expanded peripheral T cells was not determined. In partial responders in the 0.1-3.0 mg/kg groups, normalized peripheral clonal expansion was found to be among the lowest, especially among CD8+ T cells. After ivuxolimab, more expanded clones were found on average in CD8+ T cells than in CD4+ T cells.

The trial excluded patients who had a history of autoimmune disease or who were on systemic immunosuppression. Peripheral blood for TCR sequencing was collected from all dose cohorts at baseline, on cycle 4 day 1, and on cycle 7 day 1. The samples were drawn from a first-in-human, open-label, multicenter phase I dose-escalation trial of ivuxolimab. The trial enrolled adults with locally advanced or metastatic head and neck squamous cell, hepatocellular, melanoma or renal cell carcinoma. Before TCR sequencing, CD4+ T cells and CD8+ T cells from peripheral blood were sorted into separate populations. Genomic DNA was extracted from sorted cells for sequencing of the TCRbeta CDR3 region. The immunoSEQ Assay was used to sequence the TCRbeta CDR3 regions. In its TCRdb copy, this immuneACCESS table keeps in-frame sequences only and misses some clones. Where compared with another copy, unresolved V genes explain less than half of these, and the others have no known cause. Counted in this sample were 65,000 to 100,000 clones; around nine tenths of them appeared once. Less than 0.85% of the sample goes to the ten largest clones.

The CDR1 and CDR2 encoded by the germline V gene are SGHTA and FQGNSA. Ends trimmed: V by 3 bases, J by 1 base; bases unmatched to a gene: 3. The CDR3 sequence holds 15 residues, the cysteine and phenylalanine included. CDR3 DNA only is kept here, 45 bases in frame from base 1. This clonotype was sampled from an adult with an advanced solid tumor such as melanoma, head and neck, liver or kidney cancer. This material consisted of CD4+ or CD8+ T cells sorted from blood, taken in a trial of the OX40 agonist ivuxolimab. Recombination linked TRBV7-2 to TRBJ2-1, with 7 middle bases fitting TRBD1. The CDR3 region: CASSFDRESYNEQFF. The DNA sequence is as follows: TGTGCCAGCAGCTTTGACAGGGAGTCCTACAATGAGCAGTTCTTC.